The clone carrying this T cell receptor (beta chain) occurred once. As yet, its antigen is unknown. The data stem from a study of cytomegalovirus exposure and HLA in healthy donors. Study results and caveats: Indistinguishability led to the exclusion of some V segments, TRBV6-2 and TRBV6-3 included. More clonal expansion characterized HLA-associated TCR beta chains than equally common others in a later analysis. A likely sequencing artifact accounted for one observed cluster of highly shared sequence variants.

The primer mix had 60 Vbeta and 13 Jbeta primers. The data were produced by immunoSEQ multiplex PCR, yet TCRdb's version contains in-frame clones alone and is incomplete. The sample holds tens of thousands of clones, around 80% seen once. Germline assignment: CDR1 MNHEY and CDR2 SMNVEV (reference sequence). The germline V and J ends were trimmed by 2 bases and 0 bases, with 10 bases remaining between them. CDR3 size: 15 residues. Each donor was healthy, and each was a bone marrow donor. The chain has TRBV27 and TRBJ1-2, with D possibly matching TRBD1 (6 bases). The origin of this receptor is a male donor in good health and CMV-seronegative. Sequencing used PBMCs. For the CDR3, the DNA is TGTGCCAGCAGTTTAACAGGGCGTACTAACTATGGCTACACCTTC. It encodes CASSLTGRTNYGYTF.